Sequencing of this T cell receptor (beta chain) was carried out in a study of CD8 T cells in Susac syndrome. Study-level background: Treatment at blood withdrawal was none, corticosteroids, or intravenous immunoglobulin alone in Susac syndrome patients.

Random hexamers served to reverse transcribe about 0.5 to 1 ug RNA. TCRdb re-called the immunoSEQ multiplex PCR reads through MiXCR, storing one row per CDR3 protein. The repertoire holds fewer than 140,000 distinct CDR3 sequences, roughly 94% seen once, with 0.4% to 0.5% in the top ten. CDR3 length: 12 amino acids. Germline lookup yields CDR1 SGDLS and CDR2 YYNGEE. V was pared by 5 bases and J by 8 bases, with 6 bases of the junction left unmatched. Sequenced: CD8+ T cells from PBMCs. This TCR came from a human donor with Susac syndrome. The rearrangement joins TRBV9 to TRBJ1-2, with 7 bases identical to TRBD1. The CDR3: CASRTDRDGYTF. Here the CDR3 DNA reads TGTGCCAGCAGAACCGACAGGGACGGCTACACCTTC.